One sample yielded the 15 T cell receptor beta chains listed below, sequenced in a study of Graves' ophthalmopathy and Graves' hyperthyroidism. RNA transcripts were the source from which TCR beta CDR3 regions were amplified. First-round RT-PCR used HTBI primers; second-round multiplex PCR followed. Each CDR3 protein is one row after TCRdb ran MiXCR on the multiplex PCR reads. The sample consists of over a million distinct CDR3 sequences, approximately 35% of them appearing once. The sample was peripheral blood or thyroid tissue (not recorded which). All receptors derive from an adult man with Graves' hyperthyroidism.

The chain uses TRBV20-1 and TRBJ2-7; D is perhaps TRBD2 (6 bases). The CDR3 totals 14 residues. Between the trimmed V and J ends, which lost 4 bases and 1 base, there was a span of 14 bases. Germline CDR1 is DFQATT and CDR2 is SNEGSKA (reference sequence). The CDR3 protein is CSATGTQWSYEQYF. Here the CDR3 DNA reads TGCAGTGCTACTGGGACTCAATGGTCCTACGAGCAGTACTTC.

With regard to this clonotype: Since a much larger clone is just one base distant, this may be a read error. The rearrangement uses TRBV12-3 or TRBV12-4 and TRBJ1-1; the D is unclear. CDR3 length: 15 amino acids. Trimming removed 1 base from V and 0 bases from J, with 9 bases in between. As DNA, the CDR3 is TGTGCCAGCAGTTTAGAATGGCTGATGAACACTGAAGCTTTCTTT. Translation gives CASSLEWLMNTEAFF.

This clonotype has a count of ten or more. The rearrangement uses TRBV5-6 and TRBJ1-6; no reliable D call. CDR1 is SGHDT, CDR2 YYEEEE, per germline. This CDR3 contains 15 residues. Trimming shortened V by 1 base and J by 9 bases, and 14 bases separated the two germline ends. The CDR3 loop is CASSLYPGMGSPLHF. The DNA of the CDR3 is TGTGCCAGCAGCTTGTATCCAGGAATGGGTTCACCCCTCCACTTT.

This clonotype was recorded many times. The V gene is TRBV5-1, the J gene TRBJ1-1, with 7 bases lining up with TRBD1. With V trimmed by 0 bases and J by 8 bases, 4 bases remained unmatched. The CDR3 covers 13 residues. CDR1 is SGHRS, CDR2 YFSETQ, per germline. CDR3 bases: TGCGCCAGCAGCTTGGGGGGGACAGCCGAAGCTTTCTTT. Protein: CASSLGGTAEAFF. Drawing the rest from reference TRBV5-1 and TRBJ1-1, the complete variable domain is KAGVTQTPRYLIKTRGQQVTLSCSPISGHRSVSWYQQTPGQGLQFLFEYFSETQRNKGNFPGRFSGRQFSNSRSEMNVSTLELGDSALYLCASSLGGTAEAFFGQGTRLTVV.

Points on this clonotype: With a much larger clone just one base away, this may be a read error. The rearrangement joins TRBV2 to TRBJ1-6; 10 nucleotides align to TRBD1. The J segment lost 7 bases and the V segment lost 10 bases, leaving 10 bases of the junction unmatched. Germline values: CDR1 SNHLY, CDR2 FYNNEI. The CDR3 loop spans 15 amino acids. The CDR3 here is CANTLQTGGNSPLHF. CDR3 bases: TGTGCCAACACCCTACAGACAGGGGGCAATTCACCCCTCCACTTT.

This clonotype was counted at least ten times. The chain combines TRBV19 with TRBJ2-7, with a weak D call TRBD1 (5 bases). CDR1 is LNHDA, CDR2 SQIVND, per germline (reference sequence). The CDR3 spans 15 residues. V gave up 8 bases and J gave up 3 bases, with 20 bases separating them. CDR3 coding DNA: TGTGCCAGTCGACTTACCCGGACAAGCATCTACGAGCAGTACTTC. Encoded protein: CASRLTRTSIYEQYF.

This clonotype was found many times. The J gene is TRBJ1-2, the V gene TRBV12-3 or TRBV12-4; D is undetermined. V was cut by 4 bases and J by 8 bases, with 11 bases left in between. The CDR3 has 12 amino acids. The CDR3 sequence is CASSSRAGGYTF. DNA for the CDR3: TGTGCCAGCAGTTCTCGGGCGGGCGGCTACACCTTC.

This clonotype was seen repeatedly, ten times or more. The rearrangement joins TRBV2 to TRBJ2-2; a weak D match, TRBD2 (5 bases). The germline gives CDR1 SNHLY, CDR2 FYNNEI. V was shortened by 4 bases and J by 1 base, with 10 bases between the two germline ends. The length of the CDR3 is 15 residues. In DNA form, the CDR3 reads TGTGCCAGCAGTGGGAGGTCTGGGAACACCGGGGAGCTGTTTTTT. Translation gives CASSGRSGNTGELFF.

This clonotype was counted only a few times. The V and J genes are TRBV5-1 and TRBJ2-5; 12 bases align to TRBD2. Looked up from germline, CDR1 is SGHRS and CDR2 is YFSETQ. Trimming cost V 0 bases and J 5 bases; bases outside gene matches: 8. The CDR3 is made up of 17 amino acids. Here the CDR3 reads CASSLGLAGDLRETQYF. The CDR3 DNA reads as TGCGCCAGCAGCTTGGGACTAGCGGGGGATTTAAGGGAGACCCAGTACTTC.

The table lists this clonotype with a few counts. The CDR3 reads CSDEDSSYEQYF. CDR3 bases: TGCAGTGATGAAGACAGCTCCTACGAGCAGTACTTC. The rearrangement joins TRBV20-1 to TRBJ2-7; the D gene is possibly TRBD1 (5 bases). CDR3 length equals 12 residues. Trimming shortened V by 7 bases and J by 0 bases, and 10 bases separated the two germline ends. CDR1 and CDR2 (germline): DFQATT, SNEGSKA (reference sequence).

The chain carries TRBV20-1 and TRBJ1-6; 10 bases are a match to TRBD1. CDR1 is DFQATT, CDR2 SNEGSKA, per germline (reference sequence). The CDR3 has 14 residues. With V trimmed by 6 bases and J by 6 bases, 5 bases remained unmatched. The CDR3 coding sequence is TGCAGTGCCGTAGGGACAGGGGTTAATTCACCCCTCCACTTT. This codes for CSAVGTGVNSPLHF.

This clonotype was counted a few times. The chain carries TRBV7-2 and TRBJ1-1; D gene unclear. This CDR3 has 15 amino acids. V lost 1 base to trimming and J lost 3 bases, with 12 bases between them. The germline V gene encodes CDR1 SGHTA and CDR2 FQGNSA. This CDR3 reads CASSLGGGRDTEAFF. DNA of the CDR3: TGTGCCAGCAGCTTAGGAGGAGGGCGGGACACTGAAGCTTTCTTT. The full variable domain, rest sourced from reference TRBV7-2 and TRBJ1-1, is GAGVSQSPSNKVTEKGKDVELRCDPISGHTALYWYRQSLGQGLEFLIYFQGNSAPDKSGLPSDRFSAERTGGSVSTLTIQRTQQEDSAVYLCASSLGGGRDTEAFFGQGTRLTVV.

The chain has TRBV24-1 and TRBJ2-6, with D possibly called TRBD1 or TRBD2 (5 bases each). Germline CDR1 and CDR2: KGHDR and SFDVKD. The CDR3 has 15 amino acids. V lost 6 bases, J lost 3 bases, and 11 bases lay in between. The DNA of the CDR3 is TGTGCCACCAGTTTGGGGGTTGTTGGGGCCAACGTCCTGACTTTC. Protein sequence: CATSLGVVGANVLTF.

This chain's CDR3 is CASSLRSYRNSYEQYF. CDR3 coding DNA: TGTGCCAGCAGTTTAAGGAGCTACCGAAACTCCTACGAGCAGTACTTC. The chain is built from TRBV7-9 and TRBJ2-7, with unresolved D. Germline V gene lookup returns CDR1 SEHNR and CDR2 FQNEAQ (reference sequence). The CDR3 is 16 amino acids. The V end lost 6 bases, the J end lost 0 bases, and 18 bases lay between the germline ends.

Of note for this clonotype: The CDR3 carries no conserved terminal phenylalanine or tryptophan, so it likely arises from a read error. The DNA is omitted, as the CDR3 cannot be located on it reliably, and the CDR3 follows TCRdb's listing. The rearrangement uses TRBV29-1 and TRBJ1-6. The CDR3 spans 13 residues, counting both ends. Per germline, CDR1 SQVTM and CDR2 ANQGSEA. The CDR3: CSVEAGPGSPLQS.